Below are 31 T cell receptor beta chains sequenced from a single sample in a study of cytomegalovirus exposure and HLA in healthy donors. A multiplex PCR was run with 60 Vbeta primers and 13 Jbeta primers. Measured with immunoSEQ multiplex PCR; TCRdb has only the in-frame clones, and not every one. There are 150,000 to 200,000 clones in the sample; roughly 87% occur only once, and around 0.46% lies in the top ten. Sequencing was performed on PBMCs. All receptors come from a woman aged 45-65 years in good health and CMV-seronegative.

A few counts support this clone. The rearrangement joins TRBV28 to TRBJ2-2; 9 nucleotides match TRBD2. There are 15 residues in the CDR3. Trimming removed 6 bases from V and 2 bases from J; junction bases left unmatched: 4. Germline V gene data show CDR1 as MDHEN and CDR2 as SYDVKM. This chain's CDR3 is CASRSSGGNTGELFF. CDR3 in DNA: TGTGCCAGCAGAAGTAGCGGGGGAAACACCGGGGAGCTGTTTTTT. The full variable domain, rest sourced from reference TRBV28 and TRBJ2-2, is DVKVTQSSRYLVKRTGEKVFLECVQDMDHENMFWYRQDPGLGLRLIYFSYDVKMKEKGDIPEGYSVSREKKERFSLILESASTNQTSMYLCASRSSGGNTGELFFGEGSRLTVL.

This clone was picked up a small number of times. The gene calls are TRBV11-2 and TRBJ1-1, with D maybe TRBD1 (6 bases). The CDR3 runs 14 residues. Between the trimmed V and J ends, which lost 5 bases and 5 bases, there was a span of 15 bases. The germline V gene encodes CDR1 SGHAT and CDR2 FQNNGV. CDR3 bases: TGTGCCAGCAGCGAACAGGGATGGGTGACTGAAGCTTTCTTT. As protein: CASSEQGWVTEAFF.

This clone is a singleton in its sample. CDR3 residues: CATSEGTSGRAFFRYEQYF. In DNA, the CDR3 is TGTGCCACCAGCGAGGGCACTAGCGGGAGGGCCTTTTTTCGGTACGAGCAGTACTTC. V usage is TRBV15 and J usage is TRBJ2-7; 13 positions match TRBD2. The CDR3 length is 19 residues. With 5 bases clipped from V and 4 bases from J, the junction kept 17 bases outside the gene matches. Germline-derived CDR1 and CDR2 are LNHNV and YYDKDF (reference sequence).

The chain carries TRBV5-1 and TRBJ2-3; tentatively, D is TRBD2 (6 bases). The CDR3 runs 15 residues. Trimming took off 4 bases at V and 5 bases at J, with 17 bases between the two ends. Germline V CDR1 and CDR2: SGHRS, YFSETQ. CDR3 DNA: TGCGCCAGCAGCCCTAATACGGGGGTAGGAGATACGCAGTATTTT. Its translation is CASSPNTGVGDTQYF.

This sequence joins TRBV7-2 and TRBJ2-5; 11 bases agree with TRBD2. Germline loops: CDR1 SGHTA, CDR2 FQGNSA. V shed 5 bases and J 6 bases; nucleotides not matched to a gene: 5. The CDR3 consists of 14 residues. This CDR3 reads CASSQVAGGKTQYF. CDR3 sequence (DNA): TGTGCCAGCAGCCAAGTAGCGGGGGGGAAGACCCAGTACTTC.

The chain links TRBV18 to TRBJ2-2; TRBD2 might be the D (6 bases). Between the trimmed V and J ends, which lost 0 bases and 4 bases, there was a span of 9 bases. Germline-derived CDR1 and CDR2 are KGHSH and LQKENI. The CDR3 covers 15 residues. This CDR3 is CASSPPTRITGELFF. The CDR3 nucleotides are TGTGCCAGCTCACCACCGACTAGGATCACCGGGGAGCTGTTTTTT.

The chain uses TRBV5-8 and TRBJ2-3; 8 nucleotides match TRBD2. Per the germline V gene, CDR1 is SGHTS and CDR2 is YDEGEE. The V gene end was trimmed by 3 bases and the J gene end by 0 bases; junction bases not matched to a gene: 9. CDR3 length equals 17 residues. In DNA, the CDR3 is TGTGCCAGCAGCTCCCTTGGACTAGCCGACAGCACAGATACGCAGTATTTT. It codes for CASSSLGLADSTDTQYF.

The chain carries TRBV28 and TRBJ1-2; D possibly corresponds to TRBD1 (5 bases). Trimming took off 3 bases at V and 5 bases at J, with 10 bases between the two ends. The CDR3 is 13 amino acids. In germline, CDR1 is MDHEN, CDR2 SYDVKM. Here the CDR3 reads CASSLAGKYGYTF. CDR3 nucleotides: TGTGCCAGCAGTTTGGCAGGGAAGTATGGCTACACCTTC.

J is TRBJ1-4 and V is TRBV5-1; D remains unclear. Germline lookup yields CDR1 SGHRS and CDR2 YFSETQ. The CDR3 consists of 15 residues. Trimming took 0 bases from V and 0 from J, leaving 6 bases between them. Here the CDR3 reads CASSLVTATNEKLFF. CDR3 sequence (DNA): TGCGCCAGCAGCTTGGTTACAGCAACTAATGAAAAACTGTTTTTT.

The chain carries TRBV14 and TRBJ2-5; TRBD2 matches at 7 bases. V trimming: 5 bases; J trimming: 4 bases; junction bases outside the gene matches: 13. There are 16 residues in the CDR3. Per germline, CDR1 SGHDN and CDR2 FVKESK. This chain's CDR3 is CASSGFRLAAGETQYF. The DNA of the CDR3 is TGTGCCAGCAGCGGGTTTCGACTAGCCGCCGGAGAGACCCAGTACTTC.

The chain couples TRBV19 to TRBJ2-5; perhaps TRBD2 as D (6 bases). There are 13 residues in the CDR3. V lost 6 bases and J 5 bases, leaving 13 bases between the germline ends. Germline V gene lookup returns CDR1 LNHDA and CDR2 SQIVND (reference sequence). CDR3 amino acids: CASSGGWTETQYF. CDR3 nucleotide sequence: TGTGCCAGTAGCGGGGGATGGACCGAGACCCAGTACTTC.

This chain joins TRBV11-2 and TRBJ2-7, with D unresolved. Germline CDR1 reads SGHAT; CDR2 reads FQNNGV. V was cut by 0 bases and J by 2 bases, with 8 bases left in between. The CDR3 is 14 amino acids. The CDR3 is CASSLDLGAYEQYF. The CDR3 DNA follows: TGTGCCAGCAGCTTAGATCTCGGAGCCTACGAGCAGTACTTC.

In this sample, this clone turned up a few times. The chain uses TRBV5-1 and TRBJ2-3; 9 nucleotides agree with TRBD2. Trimming removed 0 bases from V and 4 bases from J; junction bases left unmatched: 9. This CDR3 region has 17 residues. In germline, CDR1 is SGHRS, CDR2 YFSETQ. CDR3 protein: CASSLGLAGARADTQYF. The DNA for the CDR3 is TGCGCCAGCAGCTTGGGATTAGCGGGAGCCAGGGCAGATACGCAGTATTTT.

This clone was seen a handful of times. The rearrangement uses TRBV10-3 and TRBJ2-5, with 13 bases fitting TRBD2. TRBJ2-7 explains the end of the DNA better; the J call may be wrong. Germline CDR1 ENHRY, CDR2 SYGVKD. The CDR3 length is 15 residues. DNA of the CDR3: TGTGCCATCAGGGACGGGACTAGCGGGATTTACGAGCAGTACTTC. It yields the protein CAIRDGTSGIYEQYF.

A few counts support this clone. The CDR3 spells CASSQGVRQGQNEKLFF. The CDR3, as DNA: TGCGCCAGCAGCCAAGGGGTTAGACAGGGCCAAAATGAAAAACTGTTTTTT. The J gene is TRBJ1-4, the V gene TRBV4-3; 7 bases are shared with TRBD1. CDR1 and CDR2 (germline): LGHNA, YSLEER. CDR3 length: 17 amino acids. V lost 1 base and J lost 5; bases outside the gene matches: 10.

The chain joins TRBV7-6 to TRBJ2-5, with D unresolved. The CDR3 is 12 amino acids. The germline V gene encodes CDR1 SGHVS and CDR2 FNYEAQ. V was shortened by 5 bases and J by 5 bases, with 9 bases between the two germline ends. The CDR3 protein is CASSRSRETQYF. The CDR3 region has the DNA TGTGCCAGCAGCAGATCTCGGGAGACCCAGTACTTC. Filled out from reference TRBV7-6 and TRBJ2-5, the complete variable domain reads GAGVSQSPRYKVTKRGQDVALRCDPISGHVSLYWYRQALGQGPEFLTYFNYEAQQDKSGLPNDRFSAERPEGSISTLTIQRTEQRDSAMYRCASSRSRETQYFGPGTRLLVL.

The chain employs TRBV28 and TRBJ2-1; D might be TRBD1 (5 bases). Deletions cut 4 bases from V and 4 bases from J, with 14 bases between. The CDR3 sequence is 15 residues long. The germline CDR1 and CDR2 sequences are MDHEN and SYDVKM. The CDR3, as DNA: TGTGCCAGCAGTTCGGGTGGTACAGGTTACAATGAGCAGTTCTTC. Amino acids: CASSSGGTGYNEQFF.

The gene calls are TRBV19 and TRBJ2-7; TRBD1 aligns across 9 bases. The germline V gene encodes CDR1 LNHDA and CDR2 SQIVND (reference sequence). J gave up 4 bases and V 3 bases, and 7 bases lay outside the gene matches. The CDR3 is 15 amino acids. The CDR3 sequence: CASSIGGQGFYEQYF. For the CDR3, the DNA is TGTGCCAGTAGTATTGGGGGACAGGGTTTTTACGAGCAGTACTTC.

This clone was observed a single time. Germline and junction disagree at one end, which may indicate a read error. V gene TRBV14 combines with J gene TRBJ1-6; 7 bases match TRBD1. The germline gives CDR1 SGHDN, CDR2 FVKESK. This CDR3 has 15 residues. CDR3 region: CASNLGGTYNSPLHF. The CDR3, as DNA: TGTGCCAGCAACCTAGGGGGCACCTACAATTCACCCCTCCACTTT. The full variable domain, completed using reference TRBV14 and TRBJ1-6, is EAGVTQFPSHSVIEKGQTVTLRCDPISGHDNLYWYRRVMGKEIKFLLHFVKESKQDESGMPNNRFLAERTGGTYSTLKVQPAELEDSGVYFCASNLGGTYNSPLHFGNGTRLTVT.

This clone was counted a few times. V gene TRBV5-6 combines with J gene TRBJ2-5, with D hard to call. Trimming removed 4 bases from V and 1 base from J, with 5 bases in between. CDR1 and CDR2 (germline): SGHDT, YYEEEE. This CDR3 has 12 amino acids. CDR3 bases: TGTGCCAGCAGCCCCAGCCAAGAGACCCAGTACTTC. This gives the protein CASSPSQETQYF.

In DNA form, the CDR3 reads TGCGCCAGCAGCTTGGCCGAGGACACTGAAGCTTTCTTT. It translates to CASSLAEDTEAFF. The genes are TRBV5-1 and TRBJ1-1; no clear D gene. The V gene lost 0 bases and the J gene lost 3 bases, with 6 bases spanning the gap. The CDR3 sequence is 13 residues long. From germline, CDR1 is SGHRS and CDR2 YFSETQ.

The rearrangement links TRBV18 to TRBJ1-2; TRBD1 matches at 7 bases. Germline values: CDR1 KGHSH, CDR2 LQKENI. V was pared by 4 bases and J by 8 bases, with 10 bases of the junction left unmatched. The CDR3 length is 14 residues. The CDR3 DNA reads as TGTGCCAGCTCACTAACTAGACAGGGAGAGGGCTACACCTTC. It encodes CASSLTRQGEGYTF.

The J gene is TRBJ2-5, the V gene TRBV5-8; no reliable D call. This CDR3 is 13 amino acids long. Germline assignment: CDR1 SGHTS and CDR2 YDEGEE. With 5 bases removed from V and 5 bases from J, the gap between germline ends came to 13 bases. The DNA of the CDR3 is TGTGCCAGCAGTTCCAGGTTGTGGGAGACCCAGTACTTC. It is translated as CASSSRLWETQYF.

The chain has TRBV2 and TRBJ1-5; TRBD1 matches 10 bases. The J segment lost 7 bases and the V segment lost 7 bases, leaving 10 bases of the junction unmatched. Germline CDR1 and CDR2: SNHLY and FYNNEI. This CDR3 contains 15 residues. The CDR3 here is CASKFSGQGGQPQHF. The CDR3 nucleotides read TGTGCCAGCAAATTTTCAGGACAGGGGGGGCAGCCCCAGCATTTT.

This clone came up once. This chain links TRBV9 with TRBJ1-1; 8 bases fit TRBD1. V was clipped by 4 bases and J by 5 bases; unmatched bases: 7. The CDR3 is made up of 14 amino acids. Germline V gene sequence: CDR1 SGDLS, CDR2 YYNGEE. The DNA for the CDR3 is TGTGCCAGCAGCCGAGGACAGGGCGGAACTGAAGCTTTCTTT. Its protein is CASSRGQGGTEAFF.

The J gene is TRBJ2-7, the V gene TRBV9, with TRBD1 as a possible D gene (6 bases). The germline V and J ends were trimmed by 3 bases and 5 bases, with 15 bases remaining between them. Germline V lookup: CDR1 SGDLS, CDR2 YYNGEE. CDR3 length equals 14 residues. The CDR3 DNA reads TGTGCCAGCAGCGAGGGGCAGGGGTCCAACGAGCAGTACTTC. Translated, it gives CASSEGQGSNEQYF. The full variable domain, its missing parts supplied by reference TRBV9 and TRBJ2-7, is DSGVTQTPKHLITATGQRVTLRCSPRSGDLSVYWYQQSLDQGLQFLIQYYNGEERAKGNILERFSAQQFPDLHSELNLSSLELGDSALYFCASSEGQGSNEQYFGPGTRLTVT.

CDR3 region: CASSKGSGGYEQYF. The DNA for the CDR3 is TGTGCCAGCAGTAAGGGTAGCGGGGGCTACGAGCAGTACTTC. The V gene is TRBV27, the J gene TRBJ2-7; TRBD2 aligns across 9 bases. V lost 5 bases to trimming and J lost 3 bases; unmatched junction nucleotides: 5. This CDR3 is 14 amino acids long. Germline CDR1 is MNHEY and CDR2 is SMNVEV (reference sequence).

This clone was seen once. V is TRBV5-1 and J is TRBJ2-7; 9 bases fit TRBD1. The CDR3 extends over 15 amino acids. V lost 4 bases to trimming and J lost 0 bases; unmatched junction nucleotides: 5. Germline V lookup: CDR1 SGHRS, CDR2 YFSETQ. The CDR3 DNA sequence: TGCGCCAGCAGCCCCGGGACAGGGATCTCCTACGAGCAGTACTTC. It specifies CASSPGTGISYEQYF.

The rearrangement joins TRBV12-2 to TRBJ2-1; the table's D call, TRBD1, was not checked against the DNA. TRBV12-2 is noted as a pseudogene. CDR3 length: 16 amino acids. DNA of the CDR3: TGTGCAAGTCGCGTCTGGGCCCCACTCACCTACAATGAGCAGTTCTTC. Translated: CASRVWAPLTYNEQFF.

This clone has just a few counts. The J gene is TRBJ1-1, the V gene TRBV7-9; 9 nucleotides line up with TRBD1. CDR1 is SEHNR, CDR2 FQNEAQ, per germline (reference sequence). Losses at the gene ends were 1 base for V and 7 bases for J; bases not matched to a gene: 7. The CDR3 is made up of 15 amino acids. For the CDR3, the DNA is TGTGCCAGCAGCTTAGTAGGGGACAGGGCGGGTGAAGCTTTCTTT. This encodes CASSLVGDRAGEAFF.

This chain joins TRBV4-1 and TRBJ2-5, with a tentative D call TRBD2 (6 bases). The DNA end is more similar to TRBJ2-7, so the J call may be wrong. This CDR3 has 15 residues. Germline-derived CDR1 and CDR2 are MGHRA and YSYEKL. The CDR3 DNA sequence: TGCGCCAGCAGCCAAGTAACTAAGGGGAGGCACGAGCAGTACTTC. This translates into CASSQVTKGRHEQYF.